This TCR beta chain was identified in a study of cytomegalovirus exposure and HLA in healthy donors. Points from the study as a whole: A missense DCLRE1C variant was associated with V- and J-gene trimming of TCR beta chains in a later analysis, and an independent cohort replicated the association.

Germline V CDR1 and CDR2: LNHNV, YYDKDF (reference sequence). V shed 1 base and J 5 bases; nucleotides not matched to a gene: 10. The CDR3 runs to 16 residues. Points on this clone: Its antigen is not identified.

The PCR had 60 Vbeta and 13 Jbeta primers. Only in-frame clones appear in the TCRdb table, and some are missing; sequencing was by immunoSEQ multiplex PCR. The table records about 150,000 clones, approximately 73% of them present only once. The chain recombines TRBV15 with TRBJ1-1; 7 nucleotides align to TRBD1. The origin of this receptor is a woman between 18 and 29 years old in good health and CMV-seronegative. The sample comprised PBMCs. The CDR3: CATSRVNNRGITEAFF. In DNA form, the CDR3 reads TGTGCCACCAGCAGAGTCAACAACAGGGGAATAACTGAAGCTTTCTTT.